Below are 22 T cell receptor beta chains sequenced from a single sample in a study of blood T cell repertoires in COVID-19. Data came from immunoSEQ multiplex PCR; TCRdb stores just in-frame clones and leaves some out. Altogether tens of thousands of clones are present, about 80% being singletons, with the ten largest covering roughly 16%. Input material: peripheral blood. These receptors originate from a man older than 75 with active COVID-19.

The V and J genes are TRBV19 and TRBJ1-1; 7 positions agree with TRBD1. V lost 3 bases, J lost 6 bases, and 4 bases stayed unmatched. Germline-derived CDR1 and CDR2 are LNHDA and SQIVND (reference sequence). The CDR3 sequence is 13 residues long. CDR3 DNA sequence: TGTGCCAGTAGTATTAGGGACAGCCCTGAAGCTTTCTTT. The encoded protein is CASSIRDSPEAFF.

CDR3 protein: CASSSETYEQYF. The CDR3, as DNA: TGTGCCAGCAGTTCCGAGACCTACGAGCAGTACTTC. The gene calls are TRBV28 and TRBJ2-7, with D hard to call. V was pared by 4 bases and J by 2 bases, with 6 bases between. Germline V gives CDR1 MDHEN, CDR2 SYDVKM. The CDR3 length is 12 residues.

This clone was found once. The chain has TRBV12-3 or TRBV12-4 and TRBJ1-2; TRBD1 might be the D (5 bases). Between the trimmed V and J ends, which lost 5 bases and 8 bases, there was a span of 15 bases. This CDR3 contains 13 residues. CDR3 sequence: CASSLREGRGYTF. DNA of the CDR3: TGTGCCAGCAGTCTCCGGGAGGGGCGGGGCTACACCTTC.

V gene TRBV5-6 combines with J gene TRBJ2-7; maybe TRBD2 (7 bases). CDR3 length: 16 residues. Germline V CDR1 and CDR2: SGHDT, YYEEEE. The ends were cut back, 3 bases at V and 6 bases at J, with 22 bases in the middle. This chain's CDR3 is CASSSWGGSTTGEQYF. The CDR3 nucleotides read TGTGCCAGCAGCTCTTGGGGGGGCAGTACTACCGGCGAGCAGTACTTC.

The V and J genes are TRBV5-4 and TRBJ1-1; a possible D gene is TRBD1 (5 bases). The CDR3 contains 13 residues. Trimming cost V 4 bases and J 4 bases, with 11 bases left between them. Germline CDR1 SGHNT, CDR2 YYREEE (reference sequence). CDR3: CASSPPGRTEAFF. The CDR3 DNA is TGTGCCAGCAGCCCCCCAGGGCGCACTGAAGCTTTCTTT.

V and J are TRBV30 and TRBJ1-3; D gene ambiguous. Germline loops: CDR1 GTSNPN, CDR2 SVGIG (reference sequence). Trimming stripped 4 bases from V and 0 bases from J, with 4 bases between. CDR3 length equals 12 residues. CDR3 region: CAWTSSGNTIYF. The CDR3 bases are TGTGCCTGGACGAGCTCTGGAAACACCATATATTTT.

The table lists this clone with a few counts. The gene calls are TRBV5-1 and TRBJ2-3; 8 bases match TRBD2. Germline trimming cut 2 bases from V and 2 bases from J; bases unmatched to any gene: 1. The germline gives CDR1 SGHRS, CDR2 YFSETQ. There are 14 residues in the CDR3. In nucleotides, the CDR3 is TGCGCCAGCAGCTTTAGCGGGGCCACAGATACGCAGTATTTT. This sequence encodes CASSFSGATDTQYF.

This sequence joins TRBV6-5 and TRBJ2-7; TRBD1 aligns across 8 bases. CDR3 size: 14 residues. V lost 6 bases to trimming and J lost 2 bases; unmatched junction nucleotides: 6. Germline assignment: CDR1 MNHEY and CDR2 SVGAGI. The CDR3 reads CASRQIQGAYEQYF. CDR3 in DNA: TGTGCCAGCAGACAAATACAGGGGGCCTACGAGCAGTACTTC.

The chain has TRBV19 and TRBJ1-6, with 10 bases aligning to TRBD1. With V trimmed by 10 bases and J by 7 bases, 4 bases remained unmatched. This CDR3 has 13 residues. Germline V gives CDR1 LNHDA, CDR2 SQIVND (reference sequence). The CDR3 loop is CATGTGDNSPLHF. The CDR3 coding sequence is TGTGCCACCGGGACAGGGGACAATTCACCCCTCCACTTT.

The chain combines TRBV3-1 (or the pseudogene TRBV3-2) with TRBJ1-1; 9 bases are a match to TRBD1. The CDR3 covers 16 residues. V lost 1 base to trimming and J lost 5 bases; unmatched junction nucleotides: 8. Germline V lookup: CDR1 LGHDT, CDR2 YNNKEL (reference sequence). CDR3 sequence: CASSQVTTGGRTEAFF. DNA for the CDR3: TGTGCCAGCAGCCAAGTAACGACAGGGGGGAGAACTGAAGCTTTCTTT.

V and J are TRBV13 and TRBJ2-7; 13 bases agree with TRBD2. CDR3 size: 19 residues. V was clipped by 4 bases and J by 3 bases; unmatched bases: 15. CDR1 and CDR2 from the germline V gene are PRHDT and FYEKMQ (reference sequence). The CDR3 DNA reads as TGTGCCAGCAGCTCAACCGGGACTAGCGGGACAGGTAGGGTCTACGAGCAGTACTTC. Translated, it gives CASSSTGTSGTGRVYEQYF.

The chain joins TRBV5-1 to TRBJ1-1, with unresolved D. Trimming removed 0 bases from V and 1 base from J, with 7 bases in between. The germline CDR1 and CDR2 sequences are SGHRS and YFSETQ. CDR3 size: 14 residues. The CDR3 region is CASSLVRGNTEAFF. DNA of the CDR3: TGCGCCAGCAGCTTGGTGCGGGGGAACACTGAAGCTTTCTTT.

This clone was detected only once. The chain combines TRBV7-3 with TRBJ2-7; 9 nucleotides align to TRBD1. J was trimmed by 0 bases and V by 0 bases; bases with no gene match: 3. The CDR3 is 16 residues long. In germline, CDR1 is SGHTA, CDR2 FQGTGA. In DNA, the CDR3 is TGTGCCAGCAGCTTAACGGCGGGACAGGGCTCCTACGAGCAGTACTTC. Residues: CASSLTAGQGSYEQYF.

The chain employs TRBV28 and TRBJ1-5; 11 bases agree with TRBD1. V trimming: 6 bases; J trimming: 2 bases; junction bases outside the gene matches: 3. Per germline, CDR1 MDHEN and CDR2 SYDVKM. The CDR3 extends over 15 amino acids. The CDR3 coding sequence is TGTGCCAGCAGGTCGGGACAGGGGGGCAATCAGCCCCAGCATTTT. Amino acids: CASRSGQGGNQPQHF.

The chain recombines TRBV2 with TRBJ2-7, with D perhaps matching TRBD1 (6 bases). Per germline, CDR1 SNHLY and CDR2 FYNNEI. This CDR3 spans 13 amino acids. V lost 7 bases, J lost 2 bases, and 12 bases lay in between. CDR3 DNA: TGTGCCAGCAAACAGGGAATTACCTACGAGCAGTACTTC. Its translation is CASKQGITYEQYF. The entire variable domain, with the rest obtained from reference TRBV2 and TRBJ2-7, is as follows: EPEVTQTPSHQVTQMGQEVILRCVPISNHLYFYWYRQILGQKVEFLVSFYNNEISEKSEIFDDQFSVERPDGSNFTLKIRSTKLEDSAMYFCASKQGITYEQYFGPGTRLTVT.

The V and J genes are TRBV5-1 and TRBJ2-7, with D possibly matching TRBD2 (5 bases). V lost 4 bases and J 3 bases, leaving 11 bases between the germline ends. CDR3 length equals 13 residues. The germline V gene has CDR1 SGHRS and CDR2 YFSETQ. The CDR3: CASSPGNHYEQYF. The CDR3, as DNA: TGCGCCAGCAGCCCCGGGAATCACTACGAGCAGTACTTC. Looking up the rest from reference TRBV5-1 and TRBJ2-7 gives the full variable domain: KAGVTQTPRYLIKTRGQQVTLSCSPISGHRSVSWYQQTPGQGLQFLFEYFSETQRNKGNFPGRFSGRQFSNSRSEMNVSTLELGDSALYLCASSPGNHYEQYFGPGTRLTVT.

DNA for the CDR3: TGTGCCAGCAGCGTAGATGTGAGCGCCACCGGTATCGGGGAGCTGTTTTTT. This gives the protein CASSVDVSATGIGELFF. This chain uses TRBV9 with TRBJ2-2; D remains ambiguous. Germline V gene lookup returns CDR1 SGDLS and CDR2 YYNGEE. Trimming shortened V by 0 bases and J by 7 bases, and 19 bases separated the two germline ends. This CDR3 region has 17 residues.

The chain combines TRBV5-6 with TRBJ2-7; 7 bases align to TRBD2. The CDR3 length is 14 residues. J gave up 0 bases and V 4 bases, and 4 bases lay outside the gene matches. The germline V gene encodes CDR1 SGHDT and CDR2 YYEEEE. The CDR3 reads CASSRAGSSYEQYF. As DNA, the CDR3 is TGTGCCAGCAGCCGAGCGGGGAGCTCCTACGAGCAGTACTTC.

V and J are TRBV9 and TRBJ1-1, with D uncertain. The CDR3 is 15 residues long. Germline V gene lookup returns CDR1 SGDLS and CDR2 YYNGEE. Trimming removed 0 bases at V and 0 bases at J, with 9 bases between. This chain's CDR3 is CASSVAEKMNTEAFF. In DNA form, the CDR3 reads TGTGCCAGCAGCGTAGCGGAGAAGATGAACACTGAAGCTTTCTTT.

This chain uses TRBV19 with TRBJ1-5, with D unclear. The CDR3 is 15 residues long. V was pared by 7 bases and J by 1 base, with 14 bases between. Per germline, CDR1 LNHDA and CDR2 SQIVND (reference sequence). CDR3 sequence reads: CASKGSGVSNQPQHF. CDR3 nucleotides: TGTGCCAGTAAGGGAAGCGGGGTAAGCAATCAGCCCCAGCATTTT.

The genes are TRBV2 and TRBJ1-4; 8 bases align to TRBD1. Germline V lookup: CDR1 SNHLY, CDR2 FYNNEI. This CDR3 is built from 15 residues. J gave up 8 bases and V 5 bases, and 10 bases lay outside the gene matches. This CDR3 is CASSRTTGALEKLFF. DNA of the CDR3: TGTGCCAGCAGTCGTACGACAGGGGCACTCGAAAAACTGTTTTTT.

Only one count was recorded for this clone. This sequence joins TRBV5-4 and TRBJ1-1; D perhaps matches TRBD1 (5 bases). The germline gives CDR1 SGHNT, CDR2 YYREEE (reference sequence). The length of the CDR3 is 12 residues. V was clipped by 7 bases and J by 1 base, with 8 bases between them. The CDR3 region has the DNA TGTGCCAGCTCCGACAGGAACACTGAAGCTTTCTTT. Translation gives CASSDRNTEAFF.